Each of the 25 T cell receptor beta chains below was sequenced from the same sample in a study of blood T cells in healthy people across ages. A second PCR of about 7 to 12 cycles used a sample-barcoded 5' primer and a J-beta primer mix. One entry per CDR3 protein, called by TCRdb with MiXCR from the 5' RACE reads. The data hold roughly 800,000 distinct CDR3 sequences, with roughly 64% observed a single time. The specimen was blood. The receptors stem from a man younger than 45 in good health.

This sequence joins TRBV30 and TRBJ1-5, with a possible D match to TRBD1 (5 bases). This CDR3 region has 13 residues. Trimming cost V 4 bases and J 7 bases, with 14 bases left between them. Germline CDR1 reads GTSNPN; CDR2 reads SVGIG (reference sequence). CDR3 bases: TGTGCCTGGAAGGGCCCGGGGGGGCAGCCCCAGCATTTT. The encoded protein is CAWKGPGGQPQHF.

This clonotype was seen more than once but under ten times. CDR3 residues: CSADRQGGEDTQYF. CDR3 nucleotide sequence: TGCAGTGCGGACAGACAGGGCGGTGAAGATACGCAGTATTTT. V gene TRBV20-1 combines with J gene TRBJ2-3, with 7 bases lining up with TRBD1. Germline assignment: CDR1 DFQATT and CDR2 SNEGSKA (reference sequence). The junction had 11 bases not matched to a gene; V was cut back by 6 bases and J by 5 bases. The CDR3 loop spans 14 amino acids.

This clonotype was seen only a few times. The rearrangement uses TRBV7-8 and TRBJ2-4, with D tentatively TRBD2 (5 bases). V lost 3 bases and J 0 bases, leaving 12 bases between the germline ends. This CDR3 spans 16 amino acids. The germline gives CDR1 SGHVS, CDR2 FQNEAQ. CDR3 in amino acids: CASSFGGLPAKNIQYF. CDR3 sequence (DNA): TGTGCCAGCAGCTTTGGAGGACTCCCAGCCAAAAACATTCAGTACTTC.

This clonotype was detected a few times. The CDR3: CASSSGLRSEQFF. DNA for the CDR3: TGCGCCAGCAGCTCGGGGTTGCGAAGTGAGCAGTTCTTC. J is TRBJ2-1 and V is TRBV5-1; TRBD2 is a possible D gene (5 bases). V shed 3 bases and J shed 9 bases, with 13 bases lying between them. This CDR3 is 13 amino acids long. Per the germline V gene, CDR1 is SGHRS and CDR2 is YFSETQ.

To note about this clonotype: The junction and the germline gene differ at one end; a read error may be behind it. The chain joins TRBV6-5 to TRBJ2-5, with 8 bases that match TRBD2. The DNA end is more similar to TRBJ2-7, so the J call may be wrong. The CDR3 has 14 residues. Germline values: CDR1 MNHEY, CDR2 SVGAGI. This chain's CDR3 is CTSSSRLATYEQYF. CDR3 sequence (DNA): TGTACCAGCAGTTCCCGACTAGCGACTTACGAGCAGTACTTC.

The genes are TRBV10-3 and TRBJ1-1; the D is unclear. This CDR3 has 15 residues. Germline V gene lookup returns CDR1 ENHRY and CDR2 SYGVKD. Trimming took off 3 bases at V and 7 bases at J, with 18 bases between the two ends. CDR3 in DNA: TGTGCCATCAGTGATATGAGGGCCCCTTACAGTGAAGCTTTCTTT. Amino acid sequence: CAISDMRAPYSEAFF.

The J gene is TRBJ2-4, the V gene TRBV6-5; the D gene is possibly TRBD1 (6 bases). The DNA end is a closer match to TRBJ2-7, so the J assignment may be wrong. CDR3 length equals 13 residues. The V gene's germline CDR1 is MNHEY and CDR2 SVGAGI. The CDR3 sequence is CAVSQGLAYEQYF. The DNA of the CDR3 is TGTGCCGTATCACAGGGTCTGGCCTACGAGCAGTACTTC.

The chain combines TRBV7-3 with TRBJ2-1, with 9 positions matching TRBD2. In germline, CDR1 is SGHTA, CDR2 FQGTGA. The CDR3 totals 15 residues. J gave up 6 bases and V 5 bases, and 8 bases lay outside the gene matches. CDR3 residues: CASSPGGLAGNEQFF. The CDR3 DNA is TGTGCCAGCAGCCCAGGGGGACTAGCTGGCAATGAGCAGTTCTTC.

The V and J genes are TRBV20-1 and TRBJ2-1; no firm D call. The CDR3 contains 12 residues. With 3 bases removed from V and 4 bases from J, the gap between germline ends came to 7 bases. The germline gives CDR1 DFQATT, CDR2 SNEGSKA (reference sequence). CDR3 DNA: TGCAGTGCTAGTCCTGATTACAATGAGCAGTTCTTC. Amino acid sequence: CSASPDYNEQFF.

This clonotype was observed once. The chain joins TRBV9 to TRBJ2-7; D is unresolved. V lost 0 bases, J lost 2 bases, and 12 bases lay in between. The CDR3 sequence is 15 residues long. CDR1 is SGDLS and CDR2 is YYNGEE in the germline V gene. CDR3: CASSVVANPAYEQYF. As DNA, the CDR3 is TGTGCCAGCAGCGTAGTGGCAAACCCGGCCTACGAGCAGTACTTC.

This sequence joins TRBV28 and TRBJ2-5; possible D gene TRBD2, 6 bases. In germline, CDR1 is MDHEN, CDR2 SYDVKM. V shed 5 bases and J shed 3 bases, with 7 bases lying between them. The CDR3 length is 12 residues. In DNA form, the CDR3 reads TGTGCCAGCAGTGCGGGAAAAGAGACCCAGTACTTC. Residues: CASSAGKETQYF.

This clonotype was counted ten times or more. At one end the junction does not follow the germline gene, possibly because of a read error. The J gene is TRBJ2-5, the V gene TRBV15; TRBD1 matches at 7 bases. Germline V gene sequence: CDR1 LNHNV, CDR2 YYDKDF (reference sequence). CDR3 length: 14 amino acids. The CDR3 DNA is TGTGCCACCAGCGGAGACAGGGTGGGCGAGACCCAGTACTTC. Its protein is CATSGDRVGETQYF.

The gene calls are TRBV15 and TRBJ2-7; no clear D. CDR1 is LNHNV, CDR2 YYDKDF, per germline (reference sequence). The germline V and J ends were trimmed by 3 bases and 0 bases, with 3 bases remaining between them. There are 12 residues in the CDR3. As DNA, the CDR3 is TGTGCCACCAGCAGGGACTCCTACGAGCAGTACTTC. Translation gives CATSRDSYEQYF.

The genes are TRBV20-1 and TRBJ2-5, with 8 bases fitting TRBD2. J was trimmed by 2 bases and V by 0 bases; bases with no gene match: 5. The CDR3 is 15 residues long. Germline CDR1 reads DFQATT; CDR2 reads SNEGSKA (reference sequence). CDR3 loop: CSARDGTSGQETQYF. The CDR3, as DNA: TGCAGTGCTAGAGATGGAACTAGCGGACAAGAGACCCAGTACTTC.

This clonotype was recorded at least ten times. The V call is TRBV20-1, the J call TRBJ2-1; D gene ambiguous. From germline, CDR1 is DFQATT and CDR2 SNEGSKA (reference sequence). The V end lost 0 bases, the J end lost 10 bases, and 13 bases lay between the germline ends. The CDR3 loop spans 13 amino acids. CDR3 protein: CSARESTIGEQFF. In DNA form, the CDR3 reads TGCAGTGCTAGAGAATCTACAATCGGGGAGCAGTTCTTC.

As regards this clonotype: A much larger clone is a single base away; this may be a read error. The chain carries TRBV5-1 and TRBJ2-5; D tentatively fits TRBD1 or TRBD2 (5 bases each). From germline, CDR1 is SGHRS and CDR2 YFSETQ. The CDR3 is made up of 14 amino acids. Trimming removed 5 bases from V and 4 bases from J, with 15 bases in between. The CDR3 is CASSPGPAGETQYF. For the CDR3, the DNA is TGCGCCAGCAGTCCGGGACCAGCAGGAGAGACCCAGTACTTC. Full variable domain (outside the CDR3, taken from reference TRBV5-1 and TRBJ2-5): KAGVTQTPRYLIKTRGQQVTLSCSPISGHRSVSWYQQTPGQGLQFLFEYFSETQRNKGNFPGRFSGRQFSNSRSEMNVSTLELGDSALYLCASSPGPAGETQYFGPGTRLLVL.

In nucleotides, the CDR3 is TGTGCCAGCAGGCCAGAGGATAATGAAAAACTGTTTTTT. It is translated as CASRPEDNEKLFF. The chain carries TRBV7-9 and TRBJ1-4; D call uncertain. CDR1 and CDR2 (germline): SEHNR, FQNEAQ (reference sequence). With 6 bases removed from V and 4 bases from J, the gap between germline ends came to 9 bases. The CDR3 has 13 amino acids.

V and J are TRBV6-2 or TRBV6-3 and TRBJ2-1, with a weak D call TRBD1 (5 bases). Per the germline V gene, CDR1 is MNHEY and CDR2 is SVGEGT. Trimming cost V 6 bases and J 5 bases, with 23 bases left between them. The CDR3 totals 17 residues. CDR3 sequence (DNA): TGTGCCAGCAGCAAGGGGTATCCCTCGTCTGGACACAATGAGCAGTTCTTC. It yields the protein CASSKGYPSSGHNEQFF.

The V call is TRBV12-3 or TRBV12-4, the J call TRBJ1-2; the match to TRBD1 covers 7 bases. Unmatched junction bases numbered 15, after V lost 6 bases and J lost 5 bases. The length of the CDR3 is 16 residues. The CDR3 loop reads CASSQNTGVLAYGYTF. CDR3 coding DNA: TGTGCCAGCAGCCAGAATACAGGGGTGCTTGCGTATGGCTACACCTTC.

The chain has TRBV5-1 and TRBJ2-1; weak D call: TRBD2 (6 bases). This CDR3 is built from 14 residues. Germline-derived CDR1 and CDR2 are SGHRS and YFSETQ. V was clipped by 3 bases and J by 6 bases, with 13 bases between them. Written as DNA, the CDR3 is TGCGCCAGCAGCTGGACCCTACTAGCCAATGAGCAGTTCTTC. This codes for CASSWTLLANEQFF. Together with reference TRBV5-1 and TRBJ2-1, the CDR3 gives the full variable domain: KAGVTQTPRYLIKTRGQQVTLSCSPISGHRSVSWYQQTPGQGLQFLFEYFSETQRNKGNFPGRFSGRQFSNSRSEMNVSTLELGDSALYLCASSWTLLANEQFFGPGTRLTVL.

The rearrangement joins TRBV28 to TRBJ2-1; D remains ambiguous. Germline CDR1 MDHEN, CDR2 SYDVKM. V lost 5 bases to trimming and J lost 0 bases, with 11 bases between them. The CDR3 is made up of 15 amino acids. The CDR3 DNA reads as TGTGCCAGCAGTCATGATCCATCCTCCTACAATGAGCAGTTCTTC. It yields the protein CASSHDPSSYNEQFF.

This sequence joins TRBV5-1 and TRBJ2-7, with 10 bases identical to TRBD1. This CDR3 comprises 14 residues. Germline V CDR1 and CDR2: SGHRS, YFSETQ. The V segment lost 3 bases and the J segment 6 bases; nucleotides outside the gene matches: 6. This chain's CDR3 is CASSSQGTGAEQYF. In DNA, the CDR3 is TGCGCCAGCAGCTCACAGGGGACAGGGGCCGAGCAGTACTTC.

This clonotype was detected only a few times. The rearrangement links TRBV27 to TRBJ2-4; D is undetermined. Per the germline V gene, CDR1 is MNHEY and CDR2 is SMNVEV (reference sequence). The ends were cut back, 0 bases at V and 13 bases at J, with 16 bases in the middle. The CDR3 is 14 amino acids. CDR3 protein: CASSLSFRMQEQYF. DNA for the CDR3: TGTGCCAGCAGTTTATCGTTCCGAATGCAAGAGCAGTACTTC.

V gene TRBV5-5 combines with J gene TRBJ2-7; TRBD2 matches 9 bases. Unmatched junction bases numbered 7, after V lost 0 bases and J lost 0 bases. The CDR3 is made up of 17 amino acids. Germline CDR1 SGHKS, CDR2 YYEKEE (reference sequence). The CDR3 sequence is CASSLGLAGPSSYEQYF. CDR3 DNA: TGTGCCAGCAGCTTGGGGCTAGCGGGGCCAAGCTCCTACGAGCAGTACTTC.

The J gene is TRBJ2-5, the V gene TRBV20-1; possibly TRBD1 for D (6 bases). Trimming stripped 7 bases from V and 5 bases from J, with 20 bases between. Germline-derived CDR1 and CDR2 are DFQATT and SNEGSKA (reference sequence). The CDR3 loop spans 14 amino acids. The CDR3 loop reads CSVDGGTMAETQYF. The CDR3 DNA sequence: TGCAGTGTTGATGGGGGCACGATGGCTGAGACCCAGTACTTC.